These T cell receptor beta chains were read from a single sample in a study of cytomegalovirus exposure and HLA in healthy donors. TCRdb's table, derived via immunoSEQ multiplex PCR, lists solely in-frame clones and lacks some. Of some 80,000 clones listed, about 80% are singletons. The sample comprised PBMCs. The source of these receptors is a man aged 35 to 55 in good health and CMV-seronegative. Each CDR3 is given with its conserved first and last residue. D genes are given only for firm matches. Clone size appears in some rows only: once, few, many, or a class for an expanded clone.

TRBV4-1,few,.,TRBJ1-1,CASNEGRGGEAFF,TGCGCCAGCAACGAGGGGAGGGGCGGAGAAGCTTTCTTT
TRBV5-1,.,TRBD1,TRBJ1-2,CASSLDHRGGITF,TGCGCCAGCAGCTTGGACCACAGGGGTGGCATCACCTTC
TRBV5-1,.,.,TRBJ2-1,CASSLGQGRDEQFF,TGCGCCAGCAGCCTCGGGCAGGGGAGGGATGAGCAGTTCTTC
TRBV19,.,TRBD1,TRBJ2-3,CASIDGQGGSTDTQYF,TGTGCCAGTATAGACGGACAGGGGGGTTCCACAGATACGCAGTATTTT
TRBV4-3,.,.,TRBJ1-2,CASSRSLTRGCGYTF,TGCGCCAGCAGCCGGTCCCTAACCCGAGGCTGTGGCTACACCTTC
TRBV5-1,.,.,TRBJ1-1,CASSLGGPMSTEAFF,TGCGCCAGCAGCTTGGGAGGCCCCATGAGCACTGAAGCTTTCTTT
TRBV9,.,TRBD1,TRBJ2-5,CASSVGLTGDQETQYF,TGTGCCAGCAGCGTAGGATTGACAGGGGACCAAGAGACCCAGTACTTC
TRBV13,.,TRBD1,TRBJ2-7,CASSKPGQGYEQYF,TGTGCCAGCAGCAAACCGGGACAGGGCTACGAGCAGTACTTC
TRBV6-5,.,TRBD1,TRBJ1-5,CASSYGRGQSQPQHF,TGTGCCAGCAGTTACGGCAGGGGGCAAAGTCAGCCCCAGCATTTT
TRBV7-3,.,TRBD1,TRBJ1-1,CASSMTGAVEAFF,TGTGCCAGCAGCATGACAGGGGCGGTTGAAGCTTTCTTT
TRBV7-3,.,.,TRBJ2-2,CASSPAGTANTGELFF,TGTGCCAGCAGCCCCGCGGGGACGGCCAACACCGGGGAGCTGTTTTTT
TRBV30,.,TRBD1,TRBJ1-1,CAWSLGDRVSEAFF,TGTGCCTGGAGCCTAGGGGACAGGGTATCTGAAGCTTTCTTT
TRBV7-6,.,.,TRBJ2-7,CASSLFPGGDEQYF,TGTGCCAGCAGCTTATTTCCGGGGGGCGACGAGCAGTACTTC
TRBV18,.,.,TRBJ1-1,CASSVRVMNTEAFF,TGTGCCAGCTCAGTCAGGGTTATGAACACTGAAGCTTTCTTT
TRBV19,.,.,TRBJ2-5,CASTRSRQETQYF,TGTGCCAGTACACGTTCTCGGCAAGAGACCCAGTACTTC
TRBV25-1,.,.,TRBJ1-2,CASSERTRFYGYTF,TGTGCCAGCAGTGAACGTACCAGGTTCTATGGCTACACCTTC